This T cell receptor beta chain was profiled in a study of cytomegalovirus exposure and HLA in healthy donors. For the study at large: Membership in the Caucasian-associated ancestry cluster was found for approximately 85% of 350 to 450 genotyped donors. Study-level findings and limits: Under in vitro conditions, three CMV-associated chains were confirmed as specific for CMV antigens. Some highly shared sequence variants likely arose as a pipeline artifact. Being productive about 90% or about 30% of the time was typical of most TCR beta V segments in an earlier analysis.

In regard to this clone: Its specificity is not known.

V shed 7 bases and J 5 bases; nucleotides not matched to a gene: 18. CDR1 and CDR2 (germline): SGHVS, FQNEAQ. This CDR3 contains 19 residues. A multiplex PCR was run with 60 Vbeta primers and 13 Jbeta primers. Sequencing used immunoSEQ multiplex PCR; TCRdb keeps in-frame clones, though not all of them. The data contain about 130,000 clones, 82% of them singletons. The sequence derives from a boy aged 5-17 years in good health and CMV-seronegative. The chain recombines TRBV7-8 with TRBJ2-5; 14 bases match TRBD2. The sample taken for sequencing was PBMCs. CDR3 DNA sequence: TGTGCCAGCACCTTGGGACTAGCGGGAGTTAGTTGGTGGTCGGAGACCCAGTACTTC. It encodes CASTLGLAGVSWWSETQYF.